This TCR beta chain comes out of a study of cytomegalovirus exposure and HLA in healthy donors. The PCR used 60 Vbeta and 13 Jbeta primers. The repertoire was sequenced with immunoSEQ multiplex PCR; TCRdb's copy has only in-frame clones and lacks some. The sample carries roughly 130,000 clones, about 85% recorded once. Per germline, CDR1 SGHVT and CDR2 SQSDAQ. This CDR3 is built from 17 residues. V gave up 4 bases and J gave up 0 bases, with 13 bases separating them. This TCR came from a boy between 10 and 17 years old in good health and CMV-seronegative. Sequenced input: PBMCs. The chain combines TRBV7-4 with TRBJ2-6; perhaps TRBD2 as D (5 bases). CDR3 residues: CASSWENGGSGANVLTF. CDR3 nucleotides: TGTGCCAGCAGCTGGGAGAATGGAGGCTCTGGGGCCAACGTCCTGACTTTC.